This T cell receptor (beta chain) was profiled in a study of T cell repertoires in cytomegalovirus infection. Across the whole study: An indication of both CMV infection and matching HLA type came from public TCR beta signatures.

TCRdb re-derived calls from the reads in MiXCR, one entry per CDR3 protein. The sample lists 600,000 to 800,000 distinct CDR3 sequences, 20% to 30% occurring once. A word on this clonotype: Its antigen is currently unknown.

V trimming: 6 bases; J trimming: 10 bases; junction bases outside the gene matches: 7. The CDR3 spans 13 residues. Germline V gives CDR1 SGHDN, CDR2 FVKESK. Broader study findings: Summed public TCR beta family frequency identified CMV carriers bearing the relevant HLA. Ex vivo responses were dominated by HLA-C-restricted CMV-specific TCR beta clonotypes.

Sequencing used CD8+ T cells from PBMCs. This clonotype was obtained from a human donor in good health (CMV status not recorded). Some clones in this sample may be carry-over from other donors' samples. This rearrangement joins TRBV14 to TRBJ2-1; 9 bases agree with TRBD1. The CDR3 DNA sequence: TGTGCCAGCAGACTACAGGGGGCAGAAGAGCAGTTCTTC. Residues: CASRLQGAEEQFF. Combining the CDR3 with reference TRBV14 and TRBJ2-1 gives the whole variable domain EAGVTQFPSHSVIEKGQTVTLRCDPISGHDNLYWYRRVMGKEIKFLLHFVKESKQDESGMPNNRFLAERTGGTYSTLKVQPAELEDSGVYFCASRLQGAEEQFFGPGTRLTVL.